The clone carrying this T cell receptor (beta chain) was seen ten or more times. This specimen comes from a study of glioma-infiltrating T cells. The CDR3 spans 14 residues. V was trimmed by 3 bases and J by 2 bases, leaving 14 bases between them. Germline lookup yields CDR1 DFQATT and CDR2 SNEGSKA (reference sequence). TCR alpha and beta CDR3 regions were amplified from RNA using iRepertoire nested multiplex PCR. Using its own MiXCR run on the multiplex PCR reads, TCRdb lists one record per CDR3 protein. The sample carries about 130,000 distinct CDR3 sequences, around 23% recorded once. This clonotype was sampled from a human donor with low-grade glioma or glioblastoma, undergoing nonglioma brain surgery, or in good health (not recorded which). Specimen: glioma tissue, nonneoplastic brain tissue, or PBMCs (not recorded which). The chain uses TRBV20-1 and TRBJ2-7; D is ambiguous. The CDR3 nucleotides read TGCAGTGCTAGGTACCTACGCGGCGCCTACGAGCAGTACTTC. Translating gives CSARYLRGAYEQYF.